What follows are 28 T cell receptor beta chains derived from one specimen sequenced in a study of blood T cell repertoires in COVID-19. Libraries were prepared by immunoSEQ multiplex PCR; TCRdb keeps only in-frame clonotypes and omits some of them. The sample records 95,000 to 150,000 clones, approximately 81% being singletons. Sequenced sample: peripheral blood. The receptors shown here come from a man older than 75 with COVID-19, enrolled during active disease.

This clone has just one count. This CDR3 reads CASYLAGGIATDTQYF. CDR3 DNA: TGTGCCAGCTACCTAGCGGGGGGAATAGCGACAGATACGCAGTATTTT. V gene TRBV28 combines with J gene TRBJ2-3; 11 positions agree with TRBD2. CDR1 and CDR2 from the germline V gene are MDHEN and SYDVKM. J was trimmed by 3 bases and V by 8 bases; bases with no gene match: 10. This CDR3 is 16 amino acids long. The full variable domain, its missing parts supplied by reference TRBV28 and TRBJ2-3, is DVKVTQSSRYLVKRTGEKVFLECVQDMDHENMFWYRQDPGLGLRLIYFSYDVKMKEKGDIPEGYSVSREKKERFSLILESASTNQTSMYLCASYLAGGIATDTQYFGPGTRLTVL.

The rearrangement uses TRBV10-3 and TRBJ1-4, with 9 bases lining up with TRBD1. This CDR3 comprises 15 residues. The J segment lost 3 bases and the V segment lost 6 bases, leaving 5 bases of the junction unmatched. The germline gives CDR1 ENHRY, CDR2 SYGVKD. The CDR3 sequence: CAIRGTGLPNEKLFF. CDR3 nucleotides: TGTGCCATCAGAGGGACAGGGTTGCCTAATGAAAAACTGTTTTTT.

This clone occurred once. This chain connects TRBV27 to TRBJ1-1; tentatively, D is TRBD1 (6 bases). V lost 0 bases and J lost 1, with 9 bases in between. Germline CDR1 is MNHEY and CDR2 is SMNVEV (reference sequence). The CDR3 runs to 15 residues. CDR3: CASSLSAGENTEAFF. The CDR3 DNA reads as TGTGCCAGCAGTTTATCGGCAGGGGAGAACACTGAAGCTTTCTTT.

The chain joins TRBV10-3 to TRBJ2-7, with 10 bases fitting TRBD2. The germline V gene has CDR1 ENHRY and CDR2 SYGVKD. The CDR3 totals 15 residues. With 0 bases clipped from V and 2 bases from J, the junction kept 1 base outside the gene matches. As DNA, the CDR3 is TGTGCCATCAGTGAGTCGCTAGCGGGGGCCTACGAGCAGTACTTC. Translated: CAISESLAGAYEQYF.

The chain is built from TRBV11-3 and TRBJ2-5, with 10 bases identical to TRBD2. This CDR3 region has 14 residues. The germline gives CDR1 SGHNT, CDR2 YENEEA. V lost 1 base, J lost 4 bases, and 0 bases stayed unmatched. CDR3 DNA: TGTGCCAGCAGCTTAGGACTAGCGGGAGAGACCCAGTACTTC. Its translation: CASSLGLAGETQYF.

The chain joins TRBV5-1 to TRBJ2-5; D gene unclear. CDR3 length equals 14 residues. V lost 0 bases to trimming and J lost 2 bases, with 8 bases between them. CDR1 is SGHRS, CDR2 YFSETQ, per germline. This CDR3 reads CASSLAQFQETQYF. The CDR3 region has the DNA TGCGCCAGCAGCTTGGCCCAGTTTCAAGAGACCCAGTACTTC. The complete variable domain, with remaining parts taken from reference TRBV5-1 and TRBJ2-5, reads KAGVTQTPRYLIKTRGQQVTLSCSPISGHRSVSWYQQTPGQGLQFLFEYFSETQRNKGNFPGRFSGRQFSNSRSEMNVSTLELGDSALYLCASSLAQFQETQYFGPGTRLLVL.

This clone was seen only a few times. The rearrangement links TRBV3-1 (or the pseudogene TRBV3-2) to TRBJ2-2, with no clear D. In germline, CDR1 is LGHDT, CDR2 YNNKEL (reference sequence). The CDR3 covers 14 residues. Deletions cut 4 bases from V and 2 bases from J, with 8 bases between. This CDR3 is CASSLDINTGELFF. In nucleotides, the CDR3 is TGTGCCAGCAGCCTCGACATCAACACCGGGGAGCTGTTTTTT.

J is TRBJ1-3 and V is TRBV28; maybe TRBD1 (6 bases). The CDR3 consists of 16 residues. Germline CDR1 MDHEN, CDR2 SYDVKM. V was pared by 6 bases and J by 0 bases, with 15 bases between. The DNA of the CDR3 is TGTGCCAGCAGCAAGATACAGGGTTCCTCTGGAAACACCATATATTTT. Amino acid sequence: CASSKIQGSSGNTIYF. Drawing the rest from reference TRBV28 and TRBJ1-3, the complete variable domain is DVKVTQSSRYLVKRTGEKVFLECVQDMDHENMFWYRQDPGLGLRLIYFSYDVKMKEKGDIPEGYSVSREKKERFSLILESASTNQTSMYLCASSKIQGSSGNTIYFGEGSWLTVV.

This chain links TRBV9 with TRBJ2-3; 7 positions match TRBD2. This CDR3 has 15 amino acids. Germline V CDR1 and CDR2: SGDLS, YYNGEE. Trimming at V came to 2 bases and at J to 4 bases, leaving 7 bases not matched to a gene. CDR3 DNA sequence: TGTGCCAGCAGCGTTGACGGGAGGAGGTCAGATACGCAGTATTTT. It translates to CASSVDGRRSDTQYF.

The chain carries TRBV13 and TRBJ1-1; tentative D call: TRBD1 (5 bases). The CDR3 consists of 14 residues. The V and J ends lost 0 bases and 0 bases respectively, with 5 bases between them. Germline-derived CDR1 and CDR2 are PRHDT and FYEKMQ (reference sequence). The CDR3 bases are TGTGCCAGCAGCTTAGGAGGGGTGAACACTGAAGCTTTCTTT. This translates into CASSLGGVNTEAFF.

This chain connects TRBV18 to TRBJ1-2; D might be TRBD1 (6 bases). V lost 4 bases and J 0 bases, leaving 9 bases between the germline ends. CDR1 KGHSH and CDR2 LQKENI come from the germline V gene. This CDR3 contains 14 residues. CDR3: CASSHRDSNYGYTF. DNA of the CDR3: TGTGCCAGCTCACACAGGGATTCTAACTATGGCTACACCTTC.

The chain carries TRBV18 and TRBJ2-1; tentative D call: TRBD2 (6 bases). Trimming removed 5 bases from V and 4 bases from J, with 12 bases in between. The CDR3 has 14 amino acids. Germline CDR1 KGHSH, CDR2 LQKENI. In DNA, the CDR3 is TGTGCCAGCTCAAAGGGACTGGCATACAATGAGCAGTTCTTC. It translates to CASSKGLAYNEQFF.

As DNA, the CDR3 is TGTGCCAGCAGTTTCGCCAGCGCAGTTTGGCAGTTCTTC. Translated, it gives CASSFASAVWQFF. This sequence joins TRBV12-3 or TRBV12-4 and TRBJ2-1; D remains ambiguous. This CDR3 has 13 residues. Trimming removed 3 bases from V and 12 bases from J, with 15 bases in between.

This chain uses TRBV7-9 with TRBJ2-1; 15 bases are shared with TRBD2. Germline CDR1 SEHNR, CDR2 FQNEAQ (reference sequence). The V gene end was trimmed by 7 bases and the J gene end by 7 bases; junction bases not matched to a gene: 8. CDR3 length: 16 residues. The DNA of the CDR3 is TGTGCCAGCACCCCGGGACTAGCGGGAGGCCGGAATGAGCAGTTCTTC. It is translated as CASTPGLAGGRNEQFF.

This clone was seen a handful of times. The chain uses TRBV11-2 and TRBJ2-1, with 8 bases matching TRBD2. CDR3 length equals 15 residues. V shed 2 bases, J shed 8 bases, and the junction held 8 bases outside the gene matches. CDR1 is SGHAT and CDR2 is FQNNGV in the germline V gene. CDR3: CASSLTGLGIYEQFF. CDR3 nucleotides: TGTGCCAGCAGCTTAACGGGACTAGGGATTTATGAGCAGTTCTTC.

There are a few counts of this clone. The chain joins TRBV11-2 to TRBJ1-5, with TRBD1 matching 8 bases. CDR3 length equals 14 residues. The V gene end was trimmed by 5 bases and the J gene end by 4 bases; junction bases not matched to a gene: 4. Germline V gene sequence: CDR1 SGHAT, CDR2 FQNNGV. The CDR3 DNA follows: TGTGCCAGCAGCCAGACAGGGGCGAATCAGCCCCAGCATTTT. Its translation is CASSQTGANQPQHF.

Only a few counts were recorded for this clone. The chain carries TRBV28 and TRBJ2-1; the D gene is possibly TRBD2 (6 bases). V lost 7 bases and J lost 0, with 16 bases in between. The CDR3 contains 16 residues. CDR1 is MDHEN and CDR2 is SYDVKM in the germline V gene. CDR3 amino acids: CASIQDGSDSYNEQFF. The CDR3 coding sequence is TGTGCCAGCATCCAGGACGGGAGCGACTCCTACAATGAGCAGTTCTTC.

The rearrangement joins TRBV7-6 to TRBJ2-7; TRBD2 matches 8 bases. The germline CDR1 and CDR2 sequences are SGHVS and FNYEAQ. The ends lost 0 bases at V and 5 bases at J; junction bases unmatched: 9. The CDR3 spans 16 residues. In nucleotides, the CDR3 is TGTGCCAGCAGCTTAGCGCCGGGAGGGTTTGGAAACGAGCAGTACTTC. This translates into CASSLAPGGFGNEQYF.

The rearrangement uses TRBV2 and TRBJ2-5; possibly TRBD2 for D (6 bases). Deletions cut 6 bases from V and 2 bases from J, with 28 bases between. This CDR3 comprises 19 residues. The germline gives CDR1 SNHLY, CDR2 FYNNEI. CDR3 nucleotide sequence: TGTGCCAGCAGCCGTTGGGTGGGCAGTCTGGACTACCAACAAGAGACCCAGTACTTC. It specifies CASSRWVGSLDYQQETQYF.

V and J are TRBV4-1 and TRBJ1-2, with TRBD1 matching 9 bases. Losses at the gene ends were 0 bases for V and 6 bases for J; bases not matched to a gene: 20. Germline CDR1 is MGHRA and CDR2 is YSYEKL. The CDR3 extends over 20 amino acids. CDR3 loop: CASSQDSYRSDRGFTHGYTF. CDR3 coding DNA: TGCGCCAGCAGCCAAGATTCGTACCGTTCGGACAGGGGCTTTACACATGGCTACACCTTC.

A few counts support this clone. The V call is TRBV19, the J call TRBJ2-7, with TRBD1 matching over 7 bases. Germline trimming cut 1 base from V and 5 bases from J; bases unmatched to any gene: 8. Per the germline V gene, CDR1 is LNHDA and CDR2 is SQIVND (reference sequence). The CDR3 spans 15 residues. CDR3 nucleotide sequence: TGTGCCAGTAGTATAGGAGCCGGGACAGTAAACGAGCAGTACTTC. Its protein product is CASSIGAGTVNEQYF.

This clone was recorded a few times. This rearrangement joins TRBV5-6 to TRBJ2-1, with TRBD1 matching 8 bases. Germline V CDR1 and CDR2: SGHDT, YYEEEE. The CDR3 is 14 residues long. Trimming cost V 4 bases and J 7 bases; bases outside gene matches: 7. As DNA, the CDR3 is TGTGCCAGCAGCCGTGGGACAGGCCTTAATGAGCAGTTCTTC. Amino acid sequence: CASSRGTGLNEQFF.

This clone was recorded at least ten times. The rearrangement links TRBV6-5 to TRBJ2-7; 10 bases align to TRBD1. This CDR3 is built from 14 residues. Germline values: CDR1 MNHEY, CDR2 SVGAGI. V shed 5 bases, J shed 5 bases, and the junction held 6 bases outside the gene matches. CDR3 bases: TGTGCCAGCAGTACCGGGACAGGGGTTAACGAGCAGTACTTC. Translating it yields CASSTGTGVNEQYF.

The rearrangement links TRBV19 to TRBJ2-7; 7 positions agree with TRBD1. This CDR3 contains 12 residues. The V gene's germline CDR1 is LNHDA and CDR2 SQIVND (reference sequence). Trimming at V came to 7 bases and at J to 3 bases, leaving 3 bases not matched to a gene. The CDR3 region is CASMGQSYEQYF. The CDR3 bases are TGTGCCAGTATGGGACAGAGCTACGAGCAGTACTTC.

The rearrangement links TRBV3-1 (or the pseudogene TRBV3-2) to TRBJ1-1; 12 nucleotides line up with TRBD1. V lost 3 bases and J lost 3; bases outside the gene matches: 5. The CDR3 covers 16 residues. Looked up from germline, CDR1 is LGHDT and CDR2 is YNNKEL (reference sequence). The CDR3 spells CASSHRDRGLDTEAFF. The CDR3 nucleotides read TGTGCCAGCAGCCACCGGGACAGGGGGCTCGACACTGAAGCTTTCTTT.

The chain recombines TRBV11-2 with TRBJ2-3; 7 bases map to TRBD2. The V segment lost 1 base and the J segment 3 bases; nucleotides outside the gene matches: 4. The CDR3 has 15 amino acids. Germline loops: CDR1 SGHAT, CDR2 FQNNGV. CDR3: CASSLAGEGTDTQYF. The CDR3 DNA sequence: TGTGCCAGCAGCTTAGCGGGGGAGGGAACAGATACGCAGTATTTT.

The genes are TRBV15 and TRBJ2-5, with 8 bases matching TRBD2. Germline V lookup: CDR1 LNHNV, CDR2 YYDKDF (reference sequence). This CDR3 is 14 amino acids long. V lost 8 bases and J lost 2; bases outside the gene matches: 7. This CDR3 is CATSPGGRQETQYF. In nucleotides, the CDR3 is TGTGCCACCTCACCGGGGGGGAGACAAGAGACCCAGTACTTC.

This sequence joins TRBV5-1 and TRBJ1-6; TRBD1 agrees at 9 bases. With 1 base clipped from V and 0 bases from J, the junction kept 8 bases outside the gene matches. This CDR3 is 19 amino acids long. Germline CDR1 SGHRS, CDR2 YFSETQ. CDR3 amino acids: CASSLRGGQGRSYNSPLHF. The CDR3 DNA reads as TGCGCCAGCAGCTTGAGGGGAGGACAGGGGCGCTCCTATAATTCACCCCTCCACTTT. Based on the CDR3 plus reference TRBV5-1 and TRBJ1-6, the full variable domain is KAGVTQTPRYLIKTRGQQVTLSCSPISGHRSVSWYQQTPGQGLQFLFEYFSETQRNKGNFPGRFSGRQFSNSRSEMNVSTLELGDSALYLCASSLRGGQGRSYNSPLHFGNGTRLTVT.